Below, 18 T cell receptor beta chains from the same sample are listed, as sequenced in a study of OX40 agonist ivuxolimab in advanced cancers. Using immunoSEQ multiplex PCR, the repertoire was profiled, and TCRdb retains in-frame clones only, with some absent. The repertoire holds more than 70,000 clones, approximately 83% seen once, with roughly 1.9% in the top ten. Sequenced here: CD4+ or CD8+ T cells sorted from blood, sampled in a trial of the OX40 agonist ivuxolimab. The receptor source for this set is an adult with an advanced solid tumor such as melanoma, head and neck, liver or kidney cancer.

This clone was observed a single time. V usage is TRBV6-1 and J usage is TRBJ2-3; D ambiguous. The V and J ends lost 3 bases and 1 base respectively, with 14 bases between them. Germline CDR1 is MNHNS and CDR2 is SASEGT. The CDR3 extends over 16 amino acids. The CDR3 sequence: CASSDYILPGTDTQYF. The CDR3 DNA sequence: TGTGCCAGCAGTGACTATATACTACCGGGCACAGATACGCAGTATTTT.

V is TRBV5-1 and J is TRBJ1-1; 7 nucleotides line up with TRBD1. CDR1 SGHRS and CDR2 YFSETQ come from the germline V gene. V lost 6 bases and J lost 0; bases outside the gene matches: 5. This CDR3 is built from 14 residues. The CDR3 coding sequence is TGCGCCAGCAAGTCCGGGACAGTGAACACTGAAGCTTTCTTT. Amino acid sequence: CASKSGTVNTEAFF.

The rearrangement uses TRBV9 and TRBJ1-2; the D gene is possibly TRBD1 (6 bases). CDR1 and CDR2 (germline): SGDLS, YYNGEE. The CDR3 totals 13 residues. V gave up 5 bases and J gave up 8 bases, with 16 bases separating them. CDR3 coding DNA: TGTGCCAGCAGTCCTGACCAGGGGTCGGGCTACACCTTC. Translation gives CASSPDQGSGYTF. The full variable domain, with the rest looked up from reference TRBV9 and TRBJ1-2, is DSGVTQTPKHLITATGQRVTLRCSPRSGDLSVYWYQQSLDQGLQFLIQYYNGEERAKGNILERFSAQQFPDLHSELNLSSLELGDSALYFCASSPDQGSGYTFGSGTRLTVV.

The chain combines TRBV19 with TRBJ2-1; the match to TRBD2 covers 10 bases. Germline trimming cut 4 bases from V and 6 bases from J; bases unmatched to any gene: 12. The CDR3 consists of 17 residues. CDR1 is LNHDA and CDR2 is SQIVND in the germline V gene (reference sequence). CDR3 protein: CASSRRRLAGLPNEQFF. CDR3 bases: TGTGCCAGTAGTAGACGGCGACTAGCGGGCCTCCCCAATGAGCAGTTCTTC.

This chain joins TRBV5-4 and TRBJ2-7; D is possibly TRBD2 (6 bases). V was pared by 4 bases and J by 3 bases, with 20 bases between. Germline V gene data show CDR1 as SGHNT and CDR2 as YYREEE (reference sequence). This CDR3 region has 16 residues. The DNA of the CDR3 is TGTGCCAGCAGCCTATACTCGGGACTCTCTGACTACGAGCAGTACTTC. Amino acid sequence: CASSLYSGLSDYEQYF. Full variable domain (outside the CDR3, taken from reference TRBV5-4 and TRBJ2-7): ETGVTQSPTHLIKTRGQQVTLRCSSQSGHNTVSWYQQALGQGPQFIFQYYREEENGRGNFPPRFSGLQFPNYSSELNVNALELDDSALYLCASSLYSGLSDYEQYFGPGTRLTVT.

This clone was seen only once. The chain recombines TRBV7-2 with TRBJ2-7; D unresolved. Germline assignment: CDR1 SGHTA and CDR2 FQGNSA. The V end lost 5 bases, the J end lost 2 bases, and 19 bases lay between the germline ends. The CDR3 length is 16 residues. The CDR3 DNA follows: TGTGCCAGCAGCGTAGTTCGGGCGGTGGAACCCTACGAGCAGTACTTC. Translating it yields CASSVVRAVEPYEQYF.

The CDR3 protein is CASSHHPSGARGQPQHF. CDR3 in DNA: TGTGCCAGCAGCCATCACCCCTCCGGGGCGCGGGGTCAGCCCCAGCATTTT. V usage is TRBV28 and J usage is TRBJ1-5; weak D call: TRBD1 (5 bases). With 6 bases removed from V and 6 bases from J, the gap between germline ends came to 24 bases. CDR3 size: 17 residues. CDR1 MDHEN and CDR2 SYDVKM come from the germline V gene. The full variable domain, completed using reference TRBV28 and TRBJ1-5, is DVKVTQSSRYLVKRTGEKVFLECVQDMDHENMFWYRQDPGLGLRLIYFSYDVKMKEKGDIPEGYSVSREKKERFSLILESASTNQTSMYLCASSHHPSGARGQPQHFGDGTRLSIL.

The rearrangement links TRBV28 to TRBJ1-1, with D perhaps matching TRBD1 (6 bases). The germline V and J ends were trimmed by 0 bases and 3 bases, with 17 bases remaining between them. CDR1 is MDHEN and CDR2 is SYDVKM in the germline V gene. This CDR3 is 17 amino acids long. CDR3 coding DNA: TGTGCCAGCAGTTTATGGCCCCGCAGGGGTTCCTACACTGAAGCTTTCTTT. Its protein product is CASSLWPRRGSYTEAFF. The full variable domain, its missing parts supplied by reference TRBV28 and TRBJ1-1, is DVKVTQSSRYLVKRTGEKVFLECVQDMDHENMFWYRQDPGLGLRLIYFSYDVKMKEKGDIPEGYSVSREKKERFSLILESASTNQTSMYLCASSLWPRRGSYTEAFFGQGTRLTVV.

Only one count was recorded for this clone. The gene calls are TRBV5-4 and TRBJ2-1; perhaps TRBD2 as D (6 bases). CDR3 size: 13 residues. CDR1 and CDR2 (germline): SGHNT, YYREEE (reference sequence). The ends were cut back, 4 bases at V and 5 bases at J, with 10 bases in the middle. As DNA, the CDR3 is TGTGCCAGCAGCACTAGACTAGACAATGAGCAGTTCTTC. This encodes CASSTRLDNEQFF.

The CDR3 sequence is CASSSSVSYEQYF. The CDR3 coding sequence is TGTGCCAGCAGCTCTTCAGTATCCTACGAGCAGTACTTC. The rearrangement uses TRBV13 and TRBJ2-7, with D unclear. The CDR3 consists of 13 residues. CDR1 and CDR2 from the germline V gene are PRHDT and FYEKMQ (reference sequence). Trimming pared 4 bases from V and 1 base from J, leaving 8 bases between.

This clone was picked up a small number of times. This chain connects TRBV4-1 to TRBJ1-1, with D tentatively TRBD1 (6 bases). CDR1 and CDR2 (germline): MGHRA, YSYEKL. With 2 bases removed from V and 6 bases from J, the gap between germline ends came to 10 bases. The CDR3 runs to 13 residues. CDR3 DNA sequence: TGCGCCAGCAGCCAACGGACAGAAGCTGAAGCTTTCTTT. Its protein product is CASSQRTEAEAFF.

This chain joins TRBV7-2 and TRBJ1-2; D is perhaps TRBD1 (6 bases). CDR1 SGHTA and CDR2 FQGNSA come from the germline V gene. This CDR3 has 14 amino acids. Trimming cost V 4 bases and J 4 bases, with 13 bases left between them. CDR3 loop: CASSSRGGAYGYTF. The CDR3 bases are TGTGCCAGCAGCTCCCGGGGGGGGGCCTATGGCTACACCTTC. The whole variable domain, filled in from reference TRBV7-2 and TRBJ1-2, reads GAGVSQSPSNKVTEKGKDVELRCDPISGHTALYWYRQSLGQGLEFLIYFQGNSAPDKSGLPSDRFSAERTGGSVSTLTIQRTQQEDSAVYLCASSSRGGAYGYTFGSGTRLTVV.

The chain combines TRBV4-1 with TRBJ1-6; no definite D call. Trimming stripped 1 base from V and 0 bases from J, with 4 bases between. The germline gives CDR1 MGHRA, CDR2 YSYEKL. The CDR3 extends over 15 amino acids. CDR3 sequence reads: CASSQGSSYNSPLHF. CDR3 bases: TGCGCCAGCAGCCAAGGGAGCTCCTATAATTCACCCCTCCACTTT.

This sequence joins TRBV28 and TRBJ1-3; unclear D gene. Germline V gives CDR1 MDHEN, CDR2 SYDVKM. V was trimmed by 3 bases and J by 4 bases, leaving 13 bases between them. The CDR3 sequence is 15 residues long. Here the CDR3 DNA reads TGTGCCAGCAGTTTGCCCGGACGGATCGGAAACACCATATATTTT. This translates into CASSLPGRIGNTIYF.

V usage is TRBV5-5 and J usage is TRBJ2-6; D remains unclear. Germline V gives CDR1 SGHKS, CDR2 YYEKEE (reference sequence). The V end was cut by 3 bases, the J end by 1 base, with 8 bases between. The CDR3 is made up of 15 amino acids. Here the CDR3 DNA reads TGTGCCAGCAGCTCACAATCTTCTGGGGCCAACGTCCTGACTTTC. Amino acids: CASSSQSSGANVLTF.

The chain couples TRBV2 to TRBJ2-1; TRBD1 matches at 8 bases. CDR1 is SNHLY and CDR2 is FYNNEI in the germline V gene. V dropped 9 bases and J dropped 7; count of bases not matched to a gene: 8. This CDR3 contains 13 residues. The CDR3 spells CASHGTGRNEQFF. In nucleotides, the CDR3 is TGTGCCAGTCACGGGACAGGCAGAAATGAGCAGTTCTTC. Combining the CDR3 with reference TRBV2 and TRBJ2-1 gives the whole variable domain EPEVTQTPSHQVTQMGQEVILRCVPISNHLYFYWYRQILGQKVEFLVSFYNNEISEKSEIFDDQFSVERPDGSNFTLKIRSTKLEDSAMYFCASHGTGRNEQFFGPGTRLTVL.

This clone has more than one count but fewer than ten. V usage is TRBV11-2 and J usage is TRBJ2-3, with D perhaps TRBD1 or TRBD2 (6 bases each). Germline CDR1 is SGHAT and CDR2 is FQNNGV. This CDR3 has 13 amino acids. Trimming took off 4 bases at V and 6 bases at J, with 11 bases between the two ends. As DNA, the CDR3 is TGTGCCAGCAGCTATAGGAGGGGGGATACGCAGTATTTT. Translated: CASSYRRGDTQYF.

CDR3 DNA sequence: TGTGCCAGTAGTATTAGAGGGGGGCGAGATACGCAGTATTTT. Protein sequence: CASSIRGGRDTQYF. The chain has TRBV19 and TRBJ2-3; either TRBD1 or TRBD2 may fit D (6 bases each). This CDR3 region has 14 residues. Trimming left V 3 bases short and J 5 bases short, with 12 bases between. Germline lookup yields CDR1 LNHDA and CDR2 SQIVND (reference sequence).